This is a list of T cell receptor beta chains from one sample in a study of control samples from healthy donors and cancer patients. Assay: immunoSEQ multiplex PCR; the TCRdb copy retains only in-frame clones and omits some. Of approximately 170,000 clones listed, 85% to 95% were seen once; the top ten hold over 3.5%. Sequencing used blood. These receptors were taken from an older woman in good health. CDR3s include the opening cysteine and the closing phenylalanine or tryptophan. Fields, in order: J gene, D gene, V gene, clone size, CDR3 DNA, CDR3 protein. The D gene is left open where the match is weak. Some rows mark clone size as missing; the rest say once, few, many or name a class of expanded clone.

j_call: TRBJ1-4
d_call: -
v_call: TRBV12-3/TRBV12-4
clone_size: -
cdr3_nt: TGTGCCAGCAGTTTCAGTACCGAAAAACTGTTTTTT
cdr3_aa: CASSFSTEKLFF

j_call: TRBJ1-6
d_call: -
v_call: TRBV3-1/TRBV3-2
clone_size: -
cdr3_nt: TGTGCCAGCAGCCAAGCGGAATATAATTCACCCCTCCACTTT
cdr3_aa: CASSQAEYNSPLHF

j_call: TRBJ2-7
d_call: -
v_call: TRBV2
clone_size: -
cdr3_nt: TGTGCCAGTCCCTCTAAACAGGGCTCCTACGAGCAGTACTTC
cdr3_aa: CASPSKQGSYEQYF

j_call: TRBJ1-6
d_call: -
v_call: TRBV18
clone_size: once
cdr3_nt: TGTGCCAGCTCATCTGGGCCTAGTGCAAGCGGTTCACCCCTCCACTTT
cdr3_aa: CASSSGPSASGSPLHF

j_call: TRBJ2-1
d_call: -
v_call: TRBV4-2
clone_size: -
cdr3_nt: TGTGCCAGCAGCCAAAAGCAGGGGTCCTACAATGAGCAGTTCTTC
cdr3_aa: CASSQKQGSYNEQFF

j_call: TRBJ2-7
d_call: -
v_call: TRBV19
clone_size: -
cdr3_nt: TGTGCCAGTAGTATAAGGACGGAGTACTACGAGCAGTACTTC
cdr3_aa: CASSIRTEYYEQYF

j_call: TRBJ1-1
d_call: -
v_call: TRBV11-2
clone_size: -
cdr3_nt: TGTGCCAGCAGCTTACGAGACTTCAACACTGAAGCTTTCTTT
cdr3_aa: CASSLRDFNTEAFF

j_call: TRBJ1-1
d_call: -
v_call: TRBV7-9
clone_size: once
cdr3_nt: TGTGCCAGCAACGAATATGTCTTGAACACTGAAGCTTTCTTT
cdr3_aa: CASNEYVLNTEAFF

j_call: TRBJ1-4
d_call: TRBD1
v_call: TRBV5-1
clone_size: -
cdr3_nt: TGCGCCAGCAGCCACGGGACAGGGGAGGGGGAAAAACTGTTTTTT
cdr3_aa: CASSHGTGEGEKLFF

j_call: TRBJ1-1
d_call: TRBD1
v_call: TRBV12-3/TRBV12-4
clone_size: -
cdr3_nt: TGTGCCAGCAGGCGGACAGGGGACACTGAAGCTTTCTTT
cdr3_aa: CASRRTGDTEAFF

j_call: TRBJ2-2
d_call: -
v_call: TRBV5-1
clone_size: -
cdr3_nt: TGCGCCAGCAGCTTGGGACAGTACGCGAACACCGGGGAGCTGTTTTTT
cdr3_aa: CASSLGQYANTGELFF

j_call: TRBJ2-2
d_call: -
v_call: TRBV30
clone_size: -
cdr3_nt: TGTGCCTGGAGTGTATGGACGAACACCGGGGAGCTGTTTTTT
cdr3_aa: CAWSVWTNTGELFF

j_call: TRBJ1-1
d_call: TRBD1
v_call: TRBV29-1
clone_size: -
cdr3_nt: TGCAGCGTGGGGAATTTTACAGGGGGAGGCACTGAAGCTTTCTTT
cdr3_aa: CSVGNFTGGGTEAFF

j_call: TRBJ1-6
d_call: TRBD1
v_call: TRBV2
clone_size: -
cdr3_nt: TGTGCCAGCAGTGATGGCCAGGGGGCCAATTATTCACCCCTCCACTTT
cdr3_aa: CASSDGQGANYSPLHF

j_call: TRBJ2-7
d_call: -
v_call: TRBV6-5
clone_size: -
cdr3_nt: TGTGCCAGCAGTTACGGGAGCGACAGATCCTACGAGCAGTACTTC
cdr3_aa: CASSYGSDRSYEQYF

j_call: TRBJ2-3
d_call: -
v_call: TRBV7-2
clone_size: -
cdr3_nt: TGTGCCAGCAGCCCCATCGTTCGTGGTACGCAGTATTTT
cdr3_aa: CASSPIVRGTQYF

j_call: TRBJ1-1
d_call: -
v_call: TRBV29-1
clone_size: -
cdr3_nt: TGCAGCGTTCGATCGGACGGCGCCCCGAACACTGAAGCTTTCTTT
cdr3_aa: CSVRSDGAPNTEAFF

j_call: TRBJ1-2
d_call: -
v_call: TRBV4-1
clone_size: few
cdr3_nt: TGCGCCAGCAGCCCGACCGCTAACCCTGGATATGGCTACACCTTC
cdr3_aa: CASSPTANPGYGYTF

j_call: TRBJ2-2
d_call: -
v_call: TRBV13
clone_size: -
cdr3_nt: TGTGCCAGCAGGCAGAGCACCGGGGAGCTGTTTTTT
cdr3_aa: CASRQSTGELFF

j_call: TRBJ2-1
d_call: TRBD1
v_call: TRBV5-5
clone_size: few
cdr3_nt: TGTGCCAGCAGCTCTCGGACAGGGCCTTACAATGAGCAGTTCTTC
cdr3_aa: CASSSRTGPYNEQFF

j_call: TRBJ1-1
d_call: -
v_call: TRBV4-3
clone_size: -
cdr3_nt: TGCGCCAGCAGCCAAGATCCTGTGATGAACACTGAAGCTTTCTTT
cdr3_aa: CASSQDPVMNTEAFF

j_call: TRBJ1-2
d_call: TRBD1
v_call: TRBV27
clone_size: -
cdr3_nt: TGTGCCAGCAGAAGACAGGGTACTAACTATGGCTACACCTTC
cdr3_aa: CASRRQGTNYGYTF

j_call: TRBJ2-7
d_call: -
v_call: TRBV5-8
clone_size: -
cdr3_nt: TGTGCCAGCAGCTTGGGCGCTTGGGTTAGTTACGAGCAGTACTTC
cdr3_aa: CASSLGAWVSYEQYF

j_call: TRBJ2-5
d_call: -
v_call: TRBV24-1
clone_size: -
cdr3_nt: TGTGCCACCAGTGGAGGGGTGTCCGGAGAGACCCAGTACTTC
cdr3_aa: CATSGGVSGETQYF

j_call: TRBJ1-4
d_call: TRBD1
v_call: TRBV6-5
clone_size: -
cdr3_nt: TGTGCCAGCAGTAAGACAGGGAGTGAAAAACTGTTTTTT
cdr3_aa: CASSKTGSEKLFF

j_call: TRBJ2-7
d_call: TRBD1
v_call: TRBV4-1
clone_size: medium-sized
cdr3_nt: TGCGCCAGCAGCCAAGAGGGACAGTTGTCCTACGAGCAGTACTTC
cdr3_aa: CASSQEGQLSYEQYF

j_call: TRBJ2-3
d_call: TRBD2
v_call: TRBV5-6
clone_size: -
cdr3_nt: TGTGCCAGCAGCTTGAGTCGGTCTAGCGGGGGCCGGTCTACAGATACGCAGTATTTT
cdr3_aa: CASSLSRSSGGRSTDTQYF

j_call: TRBJ1-6
d_call: TRBD1
v_call: TRBV6-5
clone_size: -
cdr3_nt: TGTGCCAGCAGATTCGGACAGGGGTGGAATTCACCCCTCCACTTT
cdr3_aa: CASRFGQGWNSPLHF

j_call: TRBJ1-5
d_call: TRBD1
v_call: TRBV6-5
clone_size: -
cdr3_nt: TGTGCCAGCAAGGGACAGTCTAATCAGCCCCAGCATTTT
cdr3_aa: CASKGQSNQPQHF

j_call: TRBJ2-3
d_call: TRBD2
v_call: TRBV29-1
clone_size: -
cdr3_nt: TGCAGCGGTGGTGGACTAGCGGGGGTGAACCCAGATACGCAGTATTTT
cdr3_aa: CSGGGLAGVNPDTQYF

j_call: TRBJ1-1
d_call: TRBD1
v_call: TRBV7-9
clone_size: once
cdr3_nt: TGTGCCAGCAGCCTAGGACAGGGCTCTATGAACACTGAAGCTTTCTTT
cdr3_aa: CASSLGQGSMNTEAFF

j_call: TRBJ1-2
d_call: -
v_call: TRBV6-2/TRBV6-3
clone_size: -
cdr3_nt: TGTGCCAGCAGTTACTGGAACAGGGACGGCTACACCTTC
cdr3_aa: CASSYWNRDGYTF

j_call: TRBJ1-5
d_call: TRBD1
v_call: TRBV7-9
clone_size: -
cdr3_nt: TGTGCCAGCAGCTTAGTAGGCGGGACAGGTCAGCCCCAGCATTTT
cdr3_aa: CASSLVGGTGQPQHF

j_call: TRBJ1-2
d_call: -
v_call: TRBV15
clone_size: -
cdr3_nt: TGTGCCACCAGCAGGCAGGGATCCTATGGCTACACCTTC
cdr3_aa: CATSRQGSYGYTF

j_call: TRBJ1-6
d_call: TRBD1
v_call: TRBV10-1
clone_size: -
cdr3_nt: TGCGCCAGTTACAGGGGTGGGTGCTCCTATAATTCACCCCTCCACTTT
cdr3_aa: CASYRGGCSYNSPLHF

j_call: TRBJ1-2
d_call: -
v_call: TRBV3-1/TRBV3-2
clone_size: -
cdr3_nt: TGTGCCAGCAGCCAAGTGGTCGGAGACTATGGCTACACCTTC
cdr3_aa: CASSQVVGDYGYTF

j_call: TRBJ2-5
d_call: TRBD1
v_call: TRBV7-9
clone_size: -
cdr3_nt: TGTGCCAGCAGAGGGGACAGGGGCGTTCAAGAGACCCAGTACTTC
cdr3_aa: CASRGDRGVQETQYF

j_call: TRBJ1-1
d_call: TRBD1
v_call: TRBV7-3
clone_size: -
cdr3_nt: TGTGCCAGCAGCTTAATGGACAGGGTCGGTGAAGCTTTCTTT
cdr3_aa: CASSLMDRVGEAFF

j_call: TRBJ1-5
d_call: -
v_call: TRBV10-3
clone_size: -
cdr3_nt: TGTGCCATCAGTGAGTCGCTCGGGAATCAGCCCCAGCATTTT
cdr3_aa: CAISESLGNQPQHF

j_call: TRBJ2-5
d_call: -
v_call: TRBV11-3
clone_size: -
cdr3_nt: TGTGCCAGCAGCTCAGAATGGACTCAGGGGTCTAAAGAGACCCAGTACTTC
cdr3_aa: CASSSEWTQGSKETQYF

j_call: TRBJ2-7
d_call: TRBD2
v_call: TRBV7-2
clone_size: -
cdr3_nt: TGTGCCAGCAGCTTAACTAGCGGGGGCTACAGCTCCTACGAGCAGTACTTC
cdr3_aa: CASSLTSGGYSSYEQYF

j_call: TRBJ1-3
d_call: -
v_call: TRBV7-8
clone_size: -
cdr3_nt: TGTGCCAGCAGCTTTTACGGGGGGTCCGGGGCACTAAACTCTGGAAACACCATATATTTT
cdr3_aa: CASSFYGGSGALNSGNTIYF

j_call: TRBJ1-1
d_call: -
v_call: TRBV5-8
clone_size: -
cdr3_nt: TGTGCCAGCAGCTTAGTAGCCGGGAGTCTGACTGAAGCTTTCTTT
cdr3_aa: CASSLVAGSLTEAFF

j_call: TRBJ1-4
d_call: -
v_call: TRBV3-1/TRBV3-2
clone_size: -
cdr3_nt: TGTGCCAGCAGCCAAGAATGGAGTGATGAAAAACTGTTTTTT
cdr3_aa: CASSQEWSDEKLFF

j_call: TRBJ2-2
d_call: TRBD2
v_call: TRBV7-3
clone_size: -
cdr3_nt: TGTGCCAGCAGCTCGACCCCCCTTGGCGGGGGGCGGGGCGGGGAGCTGTTTTTT
cdr3_aa: CASSSTPLGGGRGGELFF

j_call: TRBJ1-1
d_call: TRBD1
v_call: TRBV3-1/TRBV3-2
clone_size: -
cdr3_nt: TGTGCCAGCAGCCAAGCTACAGGGGTTGCTTTCTTT
cdr3_aa: CASSQATGVAFF

j_call: TRBJ2-1
d_call: -
v_call: TRBV4-1
clone_size: once
cdr3_nt: TGCGCCAGCAGCCAAGATGTTGAACAGGGTTTAGTTGAGCAGTTCTTC
cdr3_aa: CASSQDVEQGLVEQFF

j_call: TRBJ1-6
d_call: -
v_call: TRBV27
clone_size: -
cdr3_nt: TGTGCCAGCAGCATAACGGGACGGGACGGTTCACCCCTCCACTTT
cdr3_aa: CASSITGRDGSPLHF

j_call: TRBJ1-1
d_call: -
v_call: TRBV25-1
clone_size: -
cdr3_nt: TGTGCCAGCAAACCGCTCTTTGCTGGCACTGAAGCTTTCTTT
cdr3_aa: CASKPLFAGTEAFF

j_call: TRBJ2-7
d_call: -
v_call: TRBV20-1
clone_size: once
cdr3_nt: TGCAGTGCTAGTAGCGGACTCACAACCTACGAGCAGTACTTC
cdr3_aa: CSASSGLTTYEQYF

j_call: TRBJ2-7
d_call: TRBD1
v_call: TRBV7-2
clone_size: -
cdr3_nt: TGTGCCAGCAGCTTACGAGCAACAGGGGGCTACGAGCAGTACTTC
cdr3_aa: CASSLRATGGYEQYF

j_call: TRBJ2-3
d_call: -
v_call: TRBV29-1
clone_size: -
cdr3_nt: TGCAGCGTAGCCGACGCAGATACGCAGTATTTT
cdr3_aa: CSVADADTQYF

j_call: TRBJ1-1
d_call: -
v_call: TRBV2
clone_size: -
cdr3_nt: TGTGCCAGTACGCTGGGTGCGGCCACTGAAGCTTTCTTT
cdr3_aa: CASTLGAATEAFF

j_call: TRBJ1-2
d_call: TRBD1
v_call: TRBV6-2/TRBV6-3
clone_size: -
cdr3_nt: TGTGCCAGCAGTTATCACGGGGACAGATCGTACTATGGCTACACCTTC
cdr3_aa: CASSYHGDRSYYGYTF

j_call: TRBJ2-1
d_call: TRBD2
v_call: TRBV18
clone_size: -
cdr3_nt: TGTGCCAGCTCACCATTTTCTAGCGGGGGCACATTCGGTTACAATGAGCAGTTCTTC
cdr3_aa: CASSPFSSGGTFGYNEQFF

j_call: TRBJ1-4
d_call: -
v_call: TRBV10-3
clone_size: -
cdr3_nt: TGTGCCATTGCGACAGCTTCTAATGAAAAACTGTTTTTT
cdr3_aa: CAIATASNEKLFF

j_call: TRBJ2-7
d_call: TRBD1
v_call: TRBV29-1
clone_size: medium-sized
cdr3_nt: TGCAGCGTTGAGGAGACAGGGGGCTACGAGCAGTACTTC
cdr3_aa: CSVEETGGYEQYF

j_call: TRBJ2-2
d_call: -
v_call: TRBV27
clone_size: -
cdr3_nt: TGTGCCAGCGGGGCGTCCAACACCGGGGAGCTGTTTTTT
cdr3_aa: CASGASNTGELFF

j_call: TRBJ1-2
d_call: -
v_call: TRBV2
clone_size: -
cdr3_nt: TGTGCCAGCAGTGAAGGAGGGGACTATGGCTACACCTTC
cdr3_aa: CASSEGGDYGYTF